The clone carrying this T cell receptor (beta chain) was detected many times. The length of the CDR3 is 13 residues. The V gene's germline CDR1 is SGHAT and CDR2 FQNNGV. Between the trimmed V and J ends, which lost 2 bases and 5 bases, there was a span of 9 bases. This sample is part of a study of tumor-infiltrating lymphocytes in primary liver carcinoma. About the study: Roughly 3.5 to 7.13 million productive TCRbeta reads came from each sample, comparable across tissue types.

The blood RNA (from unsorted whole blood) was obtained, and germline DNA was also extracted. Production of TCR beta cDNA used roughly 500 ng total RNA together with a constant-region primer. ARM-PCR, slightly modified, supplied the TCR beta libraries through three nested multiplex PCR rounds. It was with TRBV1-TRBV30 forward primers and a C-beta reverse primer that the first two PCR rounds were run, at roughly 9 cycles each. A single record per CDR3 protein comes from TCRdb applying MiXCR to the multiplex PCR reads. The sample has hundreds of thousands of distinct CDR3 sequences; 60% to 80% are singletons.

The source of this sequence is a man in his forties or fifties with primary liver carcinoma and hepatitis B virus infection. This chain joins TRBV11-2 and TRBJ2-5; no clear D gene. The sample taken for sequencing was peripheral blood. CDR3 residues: CASSLRFGETQYF. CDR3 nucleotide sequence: TGTGCCAGCAGCTTAAGGTTTGGGGAGACCCAGTACTTC.